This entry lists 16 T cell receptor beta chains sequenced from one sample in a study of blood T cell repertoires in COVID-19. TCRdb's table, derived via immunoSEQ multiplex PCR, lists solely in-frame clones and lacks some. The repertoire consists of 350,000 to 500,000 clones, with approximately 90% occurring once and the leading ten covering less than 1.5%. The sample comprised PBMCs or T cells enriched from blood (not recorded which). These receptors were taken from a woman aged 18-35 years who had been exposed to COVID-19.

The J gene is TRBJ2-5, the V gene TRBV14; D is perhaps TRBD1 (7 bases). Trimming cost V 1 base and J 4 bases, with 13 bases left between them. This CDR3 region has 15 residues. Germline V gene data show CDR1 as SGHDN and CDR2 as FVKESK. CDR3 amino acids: CASSQAQGGRETQYF. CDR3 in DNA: TGTGCCAGCAGCCAAGCTCAGGGGGGACGAGAGACCCAGTACTTC.

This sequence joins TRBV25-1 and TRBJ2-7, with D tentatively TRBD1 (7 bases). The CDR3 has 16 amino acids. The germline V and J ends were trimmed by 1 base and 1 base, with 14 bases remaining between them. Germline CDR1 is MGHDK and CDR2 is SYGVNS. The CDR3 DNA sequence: TGTGCCAGCAGTGAATCGGGCAGGGGGAGGTCCTACGAGCAGTACTTC. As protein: CASSESGRGRSYEQYF.

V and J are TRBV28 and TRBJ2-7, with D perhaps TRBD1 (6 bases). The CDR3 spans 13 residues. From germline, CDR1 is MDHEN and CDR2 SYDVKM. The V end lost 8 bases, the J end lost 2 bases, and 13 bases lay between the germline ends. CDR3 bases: TGTGCCAGCCGCCGGGACACAACCTACGAGCAGTACTTC. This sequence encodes CASRRDTTYEQYF. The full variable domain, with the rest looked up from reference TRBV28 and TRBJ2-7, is DVKVTQSSRYLVKRTGEKVFLECVQDMDHENMFWYRQDPGLGLRLIYFSYDVKMKEKGDIPEGYSVSREKKERFSLILESASTNQTSMYLCASRRDTTYEQYFGPGTRLTVT.

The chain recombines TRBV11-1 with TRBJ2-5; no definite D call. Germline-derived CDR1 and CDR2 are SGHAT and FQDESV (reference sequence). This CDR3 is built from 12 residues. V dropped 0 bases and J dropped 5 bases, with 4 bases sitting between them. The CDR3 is CASSLARETQYF. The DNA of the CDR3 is TGTGCCAGCAGCTTAGCGAGGGAGACCCAGTACTTC.

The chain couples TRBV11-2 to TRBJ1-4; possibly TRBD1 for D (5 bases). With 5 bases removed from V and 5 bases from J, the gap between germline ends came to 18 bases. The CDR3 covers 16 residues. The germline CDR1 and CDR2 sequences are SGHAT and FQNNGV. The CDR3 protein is CASSHSPGRSNEKLFF. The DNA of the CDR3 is TGTGCCAGCAGCCACAGCCCAGGGAGGTCCAATGAAAAACTGTTTTTT.

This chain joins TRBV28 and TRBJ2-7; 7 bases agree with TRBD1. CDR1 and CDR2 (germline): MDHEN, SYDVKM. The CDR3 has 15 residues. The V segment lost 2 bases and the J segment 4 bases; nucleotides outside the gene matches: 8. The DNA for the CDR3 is TGTGCCAGCAGTTTACCAGGGGGACAGAATTACGAGCAGTACTTC. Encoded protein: CASSLPGGQNYEQYF.

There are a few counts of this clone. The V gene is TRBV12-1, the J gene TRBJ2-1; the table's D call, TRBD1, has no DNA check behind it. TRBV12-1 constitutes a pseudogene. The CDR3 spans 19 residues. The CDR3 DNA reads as TGTGCCAGCAGCTTTGAAAGTAGTGGGTGGCAGGGGGAATACAATGAGCAGTTCTTC. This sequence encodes CASSFESSGWQGEYNEQFF.

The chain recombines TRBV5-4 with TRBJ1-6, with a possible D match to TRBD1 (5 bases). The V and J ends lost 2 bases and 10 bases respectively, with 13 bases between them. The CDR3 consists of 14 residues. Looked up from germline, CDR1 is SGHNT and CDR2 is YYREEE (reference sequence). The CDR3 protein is CASSFTGLASPLHF. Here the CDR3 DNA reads TGTGCCAGCAGCTTTACAGGTTTGGCCTCACCCCTCCACTTT.

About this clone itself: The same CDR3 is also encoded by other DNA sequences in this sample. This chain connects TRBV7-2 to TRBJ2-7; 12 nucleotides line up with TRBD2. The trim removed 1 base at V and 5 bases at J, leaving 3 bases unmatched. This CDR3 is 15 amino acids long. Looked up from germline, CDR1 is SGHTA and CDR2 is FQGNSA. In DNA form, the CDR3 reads TGTGCCAGCAGCTTAGGACTAGCGGGAGCTGACGAGCAGTACTTC. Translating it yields CASSLGLAGADEQYF.

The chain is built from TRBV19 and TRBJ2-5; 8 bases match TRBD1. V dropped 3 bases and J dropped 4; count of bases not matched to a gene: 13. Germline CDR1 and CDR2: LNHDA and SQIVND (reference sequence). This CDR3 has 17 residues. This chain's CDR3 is CASSMGRGTGGRETQYF. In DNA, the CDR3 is TGTGCCAGTAGTATGGGGCGGGGAACAGGGGGGAGAGAGACCCAGTACTTC.

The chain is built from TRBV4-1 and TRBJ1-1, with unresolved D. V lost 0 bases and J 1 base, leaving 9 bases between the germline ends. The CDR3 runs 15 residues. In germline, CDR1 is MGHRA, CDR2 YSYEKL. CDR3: CASSQDLSPNTEAFF. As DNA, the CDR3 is TGCGCCAGCAGCCAAGATCTATCCCCGAACACTGAAGCTTTCTTT.

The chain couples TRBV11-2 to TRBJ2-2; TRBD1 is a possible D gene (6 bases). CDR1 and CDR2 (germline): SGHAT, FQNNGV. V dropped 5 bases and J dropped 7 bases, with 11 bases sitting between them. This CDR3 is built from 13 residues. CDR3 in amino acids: CASSQQGYGELFF. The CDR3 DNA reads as TGTGCCAGCAGCCAACAGGGATACGGGGAGCTGTTTTTT.

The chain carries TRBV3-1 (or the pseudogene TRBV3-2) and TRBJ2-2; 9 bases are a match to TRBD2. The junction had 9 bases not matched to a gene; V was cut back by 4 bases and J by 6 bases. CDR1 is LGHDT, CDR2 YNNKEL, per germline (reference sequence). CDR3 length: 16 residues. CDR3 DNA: TGTGCCAGCAGCCTCCGGACTAGCGCGATATCCGGGGAGCTGTTTTTT. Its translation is CASSLRTSAISGELFF.

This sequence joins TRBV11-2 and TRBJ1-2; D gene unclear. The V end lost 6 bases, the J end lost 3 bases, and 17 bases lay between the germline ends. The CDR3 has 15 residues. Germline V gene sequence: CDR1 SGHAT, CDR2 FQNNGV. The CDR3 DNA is TGTGCCAGCAGACCACCTCCCCCGGTAGACTATGGCTACACCTTC. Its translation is CASRPPPPVDYGYTF.

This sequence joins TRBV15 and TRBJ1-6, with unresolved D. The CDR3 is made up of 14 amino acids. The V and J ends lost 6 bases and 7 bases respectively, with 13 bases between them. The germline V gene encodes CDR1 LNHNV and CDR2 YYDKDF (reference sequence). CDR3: CATREGLENSPLHF. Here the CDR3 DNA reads TGTGCCACCAGGGAAGGCCTGGAGAATTCACCCCTCCACTTT.

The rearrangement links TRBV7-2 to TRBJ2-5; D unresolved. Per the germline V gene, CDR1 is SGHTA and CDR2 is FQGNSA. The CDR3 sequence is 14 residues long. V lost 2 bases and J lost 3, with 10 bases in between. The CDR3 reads CASSLSHAKETQYF. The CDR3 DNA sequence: TGTGCCAGCAGCTTATCACACGCCAAAGAGACCCAGTACTTC.